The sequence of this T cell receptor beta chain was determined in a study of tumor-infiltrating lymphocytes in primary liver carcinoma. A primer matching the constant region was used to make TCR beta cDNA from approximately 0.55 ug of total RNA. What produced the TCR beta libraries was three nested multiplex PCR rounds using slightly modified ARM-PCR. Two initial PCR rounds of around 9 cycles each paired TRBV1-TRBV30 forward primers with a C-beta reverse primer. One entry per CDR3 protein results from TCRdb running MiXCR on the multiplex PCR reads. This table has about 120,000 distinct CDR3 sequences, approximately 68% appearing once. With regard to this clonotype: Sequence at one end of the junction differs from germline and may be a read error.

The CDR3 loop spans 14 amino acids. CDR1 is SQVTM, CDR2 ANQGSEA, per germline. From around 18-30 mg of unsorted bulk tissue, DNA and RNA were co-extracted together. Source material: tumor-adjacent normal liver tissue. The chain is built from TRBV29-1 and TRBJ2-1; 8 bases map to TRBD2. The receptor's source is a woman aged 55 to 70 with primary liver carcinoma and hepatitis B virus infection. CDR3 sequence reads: CSGTGTRSCNEQFF. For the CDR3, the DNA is TGCAGCGGAACAGGGACTAGGTCCTGCAATGAGCAGTTCTTC.